The rows below give T cell receptor beta chains drawn from one sample of a study of blood T cell repertoires in COVID-19. Using immunoSEQ multiplex PCR, the repertoire was profiled, and TCRdb retains in-frame clones only, with some absent. Among around 130,000 clones, about 80% were seen once, and the ten largest hold roughly 17%. Sequencing was performed on peripheral blood. Receptors originate from a man aged 55 to 70 with active or convalescent COVID-19. CDR3s include the opening cysteine and the closing phenylalanine or tryptophan. D genes are given only for firm matches. Clone size is given for some rows only: seen once, a few or many times, or a class if the clone is expanded.

CDR3aa: CSVDDSDFAAFF; CDR3nt: TGCAGCGTTGATGATTCAGACTTCGCAGCTTTCTTT; v_gene: TRBV29-1; d_gene: -; j_gene: TRBJ1-1; abundance: -
CDR3aa: CASSPSTGTGQPQHF; CDR3nt: TGTGCCAGTAGTCCCTCGACGGGTACGGGGCAGCCCCAGCATTTT; v_gene: TRBV19; d_gene: -; j_gene: TRBJ1-5; abundance: -
CDR3aa: CASSQAYVTGVPDNEQFF; CDR3nt: TGTGCCAGCAGCCAAGCCTACGTTACAGGGGTTCCCGACAATGAGCAGTTCTTC; v_gene: TRBV4-2; d_gene: TRBD1; j_gene: TRBJ2-1; abundance: many
CDR3aa: CSALKQGVSANTGELFF; CDR3nt: TGCAGCGCTCTTAAGCAGGGGGTGTCCGCGAACACCGGGGAGCTGTTTTTT; v_gene: TRBV29-1; d_gene: TRBD1; j_gene: TRBJ2-2; abundance: -
CDR3aa: CASSEVPGQGTDTQYF; CDR3nt: TGTGCCAGCAGTGAAGTCCCGGGACAGGGCACAGATACGCAGTATTTT; v_gene: TRBV6-1; d_gene: TRBD1; j_gene: TRBJ2-3; abundance: -
CDR3aa: CASSLSVAGDTGELFF; CDR3nt: TGTGCCAGCAGCTTATCCGTAGCGGGAGATACCGGGGAGCTGTTTTTT; v_gene: TRBV7-7; d_gene: TRBD2; j_gene: TRBJ2-2; abundance: -
CDR3aa: CATSRDFSGGSANEQFF; CDR3nt: TGTGCCACCAGCAGAGATTTTTCGGGAGGATCGGCCAATGAGCAGTTCTTC; v_gene: TRBV15; d_gene: TRBD2; j_gene: TRBJ2-1; abundance: -
CDR3aa: CATSPGQRGSYEQYF; CDR3nt: TGTGCCACCAGTCCCGGACAGAGGGGCTCCTACGAGCAGTACTTC; v_gene: TRBV24-1; d_gene: -; j_gene: TRBJ2-7; abundance: -
CDR3aa: CASSATGGAGYGYTF; CDR3nt: TGTGCCAGCAGTGCGACAGGGGGCGCCGGCTATGGCTACACCTTC; v_gene: TRBV27; d_gene: TRBD1; j_gene: TRBJ1-2; abundance: -
CDR3aa: CASSTQGYNEQFF; CDR3nt: TGTGCCAGCAGCACTCAGGGATACAATGAGCAGTTCTTC; v_gene: TRBV9; d_gene: -; j_gene: TRBJ2-1; abundance: -
CDR3aa: CASSLTAGTGNTIYF; CDR3nt: TGCGCCAGCAGCTTGACGGCAGGGACTGGAAACACCATATATTTT; v_gene: TRBV5-1; d_gene: -; j_gene: TRBJ1-3; abundance: -
CDR3aa: CATSGPTSANTGELFF; CDR3nt: TGTGCCACCAGTGGACCGACTAGCGCGAACACCGGGGAGCTGTTTTTT; v_gene: TRBV24-1; d_gene: TRBD2; j_gene: TRBJ2-2; abundance: few
CDR3aa: CASSPVSADVDEQFF; CDR3nt: TGTGCCAGCAGCCCCGTGAGCGCCGATGTCGATGAGCAGTTCTTC; v_gene: TRBV7-2; d_gene: -; j_gene: TRBJ2-1; abundance: -
CDR3aa: CASSQVPRSTDTQYF; CDR3nt: TGCGCCAGCAGCCAAGTCCCTAGAAGCACAGATACGCAGTATTTT; v_gene: TRBV4-3; d_gene: -; j_gene: TRBJ2-3; abundance: few
CDR3aa: CASSPAGGLAKNIQYF; CDR3nt: TGTGCCAGCAGCCCGGCGGGAGGGTTAGCCAAAAACATTCAGTACTTC; v_gene: TRBV7-3; d_gene: TRBD2; j_gene: TRBJ2-4; abundance: once
CDR3aa: CASSLNGGELFF; CDR3nt: TGTGCCAGCAGCTTAAACGGCGGGGAGCTGTTTTTT; v_gene: TRBV7-3; d_gene: -; j_gene: TRBJ2-2; abundance: few
CDR3aa: CSVQSRDRGEYF; CDR3nt: TGCAGCGTTCAAAGTAGGGACAGGGGAGAGTACTTC; v_gene: TRBV29-1; d_gene: TRBD1; j_gene: TRBJ2-4; abundance: -
CDR3aa: CASSTITDTQYF; CDR3nt: TGTGCCAGCAGTACTATCACAGATACGCAGTATTTT; v_gene: TRBV12-3/TRBV12-4; d_gene: -; j_gene: TRBJ2-3; abundance: few
CDR3aa: CASSPDRGVHIYGYTF; CDR3nt: TGTGCCAGCTCACCGGACAGGGGCGTACACATCTATGGCTACACCTTC; v_gene: TRBV18; d_gene: TRBD1; j_gene: TRBJ1-2; abundance: -
CDR3aa: CASSILSAGRGPTYGYTF; CDR3nt: TGTGCCAGTAGCATCCTATCAGCCGGCAGGGGGCCCACCTATGGCTACACCTTC; v_gene: TRBV19; d_gene: TRBD1; j_gene: TRBJ1-2; abundance: -
CDR3aa: CAIASPESGNTIYF; CDR3nt: TGTGCCATCGCCTCCCCCGAGTCTGGAAACACCATATATTTT; v_gene: TRBV18; d_gene: -; j_gene: TRBJ1-3; abundance: few
CDR3aa: CASSRLQGKTQYF; CDR3nt: TGTGCCAGCAGCCGACTTCAGGGGAAGACCCAGTACTTC; v_gene: TRBV7-7; d_gene: -; j_gene: TRBJ2-5; abundance: -
CDR3aa: CASSLQTGGSHQPQHF; CDR3nt: TGTGCCAGCAGCTTACAGACAGGGGGTTCCCATCAGCCCCAGCATTTT; v_gene: TRBV7-8; d_gene: TRBD1; j_gene: TRBJ1-5; abundance: -
CDR3aa: CASSPTGTGKNYEQYF; CDR3nt: TGTGCCAGCAGCCCAACCGGGACAGGGAAGAACTACGAGCAGTACTTC; v_gene: TRBV13; d_gene: TRBD1; j_gene: TRBJ2-7; abundance: once
CDR3aa: CATSDAIEETQYF; CDR3nt: TGTGCCACCAGTGATGCGATCGAAGAGACCCAGTACTTC; v_gene: TRBV24-1; d_gene: -; j_gene: TRBJ2-5; abundance: -
CDR3aa: CASSLGFTGRGADTQYF; CDR3nt: TGCGCCAGCAGCTTGGGGTTTACGGGACGCGGGGCAGATACGCAGTATTTT; v_gene: TRBV5-1; d_gene: -; j_gene: TRBJ2-3; abundance: -
CDR3aa: CASGLSGGYEQYF; CDR3nt: TGTGCCAGCGGTTTGTCAGGGGGCTACGAGCAGTACTTC; v_gene: TRBV12-3/TRBV12-4; d_gene: TRBD1; j_gene: TRBJ2-7; abundance: once
CDR3aa: CASSWGTGGGETQYF; CDR3nt: TGTGCCAGCAGCTGGGGGACAGGGGGAGGAGAGACCCAGTACTTC; v_gene: TRBV5-8; d_gene: TRBD1; j_gene: TRBJ2-5; abundance: -
CDR3aa: CASTKPGQRSYEQYF; CDR3nt: TGCGCCAGCACGAAGCCGGGACAGAGGTCCTACGAGCAGTACTTC; v_gene: TRBV23-1; d_gene: TRBD1; j_gene: TRBJ2-7; abundance: -